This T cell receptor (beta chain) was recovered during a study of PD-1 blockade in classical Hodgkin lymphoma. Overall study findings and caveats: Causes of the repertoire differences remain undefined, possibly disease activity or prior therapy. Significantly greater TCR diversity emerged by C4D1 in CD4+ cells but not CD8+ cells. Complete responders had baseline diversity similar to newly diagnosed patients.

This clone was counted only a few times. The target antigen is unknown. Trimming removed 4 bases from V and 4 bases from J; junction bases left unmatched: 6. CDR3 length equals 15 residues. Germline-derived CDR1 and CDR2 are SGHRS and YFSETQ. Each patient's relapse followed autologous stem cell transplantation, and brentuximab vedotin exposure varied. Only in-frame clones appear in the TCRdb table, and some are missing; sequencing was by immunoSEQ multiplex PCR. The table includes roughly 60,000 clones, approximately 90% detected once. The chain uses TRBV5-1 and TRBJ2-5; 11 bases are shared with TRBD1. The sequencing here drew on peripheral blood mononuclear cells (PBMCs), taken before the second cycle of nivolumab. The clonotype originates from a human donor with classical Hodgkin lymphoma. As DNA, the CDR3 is TGCGCCAGCAGCCCTTCCGGGACAGGGGGAGAGACCCAGTACTTC. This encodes CASSPSGTGGETQYF.